The 9 T cell receptor beta chains presented below share a single source sample, sequenced in a study of control samples from healthy donors and cancer patients. TCRdb keeps only in-frame clones here, not all; method: immunoSEQ multiplex PCR. This table holds 400,000 to 450,000 clones, about 93% found once. Specimen: PBMCs. The receptor source for this set is a man between 40 and 49 years old with head and neck cancer.

This chain joins TRBV19 and TRBJ2-7, with D possibly matching TRBD2 (5 bases). The CDR3 runs 14 residues. Trimming pared 5 bases from V and 6 bases from J, leaving 17 bases between. CDR1 and CDR2 from the germline V gene are LNHDA and SQIVND (reference sequence). The CDR3 here is CASSPWEKVGEQYF. The CDR3 DNA sequence: TGTGCCAGTAGTCCCTGGGAGAAGGTTGGCGAGCAGTACTTC.

This chain uses TRBV20-1 with TRBJ2-2, with 7 nucleotides matching TRBD2. Trimming cost V 3 bases and J 3 bases; bases outside gene matches: 16. Germline-derived CDR1 and CDR2 are DFQATT and SNEGSKA (reference sequence). The CDR3 runs to 18 residues. The CDR3 DNA reads as TGCAGTGCTAGTGATGCGTCGAGCGGGACGGGCCACACCGGGGAGCTGTTTTTT. Translating gives CSASDASSGTGHTGELFF.

The rearrangement joins TRBV3-1 (or the pseudogene TRBV3-2) to TRBJ1-1; D is uncertain. CDR1 and CDR2 (germline): LGHDT, YNNKEL (reference sequence). V was cut by 1 base and J by 5 bases, with 11 bases left in between. The CDR3 sequence is 14 residues long. The CDR3 DNA reads TGTGCCAGCAGCCAAGTGTATAGTAGGACTGAAGCTTTCTTT. It translates to CASSQVYSRTEAFF.

The gene calls are TRBV11-2 and TRBJ2-7; 8 bases match TRBD1. The length of the CDR3 is 15 residues. V gave up 3 bases and J gave up 5 bases; unmatched junction bases: 9. Looked up from germline, CDR1 is SGHAT and CDR2 is FQNNGV. CDR3 DNA sequence: TGTGCCAGCAGCTTTTCGGACAGGGAGAGCAACGAGCAGTACTTC. This encodes CASSFSDRESNEQYF. Variable domain in full (rest from reference TRBV11-2 and TRBJ2-7): EAGVAQSPRYKIIEKRQSVAFWCNPISGHATLYWYQQILGQGPKLLIQFQNNGVVDDSQLPKDRFSAERLKGVDSTLKIQPAKLEDSAVYLCASSFSDRESNEQYFGPGTRLTVT.

The gene calls are TRBV14 and TRBJ2-7; a weak D match, TRBD2 (5 bases). Germline V gives CDR1 SGHDN, CDR2 FVKESK. With 1 base removed from V and 4 bases from J, the gap between germline ends came to 14 bases. CDR3 size: 15 residues. CDR3 bases: TGTGCCAGCAGCCAAGCGCCCGGGATCACATACGAGCAGTACTTC. Its translation is CASSQAPGITYEQYF.

The V gene is TRBV6-5, the J gene TRBJ1-5; possible D gene TRBD1, 5 bases. Germline V gene lookup returns CDR1 MNHEY and CDR2 SVGAGI. CDR3 length: 15 amino acids. Trimming stripped 6 bases from V and 2 bases from J, with 14 bases between. The CDR3 loop reads CASSLTGGGNQPQHF. The CDR3 DNA sequence: TGTGCCAGCAGCTTAACGGGGGGGGGCAATCAGCCCCAGCATTTT.

The chain uses TRBV4-2 and TRBJ1-3; D may be TRBD1 (5 bases). CDR3 length equals 15 residues. Germline values: CDR1 LGHNA, CDR2 YNFKEQ. Trimming removed 1 base at V and 3 bases at J, with 10 bases between. The CDR3 protein is CASSQGRQGGNTIYF. The CDR3 region has the DNA TGTGCCAGCAGCCAAGGGAGGCAGGGTGGAAACACCATATATTTT.

The V and J genes are TRBV9 and TRBJ2-1, with 13 nucleotides matching TRBD2. Per the germline V gene, CDR1 is SGDLS and CDR2 is YYNGEE. With V trimmed by 4 bases and J by 5 bases, 9 bases remained unmatched. The CDR3 covers 17 residues. CDR3 coding DNA: TGTGCCAGCAGCATGGGACTAGCGGGACCGCGGGACAATGAGCAGTTCTTC. Amino acids: CASSMGLAGPRDNEQFF.

The chain employs TRBV18 and TRBJ2-7; 9 bases agree with TRBD1. The CDR3 is 13 amino acids. Germline lookup yields CDR1 KGHSH and CDR2 LQKENI. Trimming cost V 3 bases and J 7 bases; bases outside gene matches: 4. Here the CDR3 reads CASSPGQGGEQYF. The CDR3 DNA reads as TGTGCCAGCTCACCGGGACAGGGAGGGGAGCAGTACTTC.